This T cell receptor (beta chain) was identified during a study of CD8 T cells in Susac syndrome. RNA, at roughly 0.5 to 1 ug, was reverse transcribed with random hexamers. TCRdb re-derived calls from the immunoSEQ multiplex PCR reads in MiXCR, one entry per CDR3 protein. The table shows around 200,000 distinct CDR3 sequences, with 90% to 95% occurring only once. The germline V gene has CDR1 SGHRS and CDR2 YFSETQ. J was trimmed by 14 bases and V by 4 bases; bases with no gene match: 7. CDR3 length: 12 residues. The material sequenced was CD4+ T cells from PBMCs. The TCR was taken from a human donor with Susac syndrome. V and J are TRBV5-1 and TRBJ1-2; 11 positions agree with TRBD1. In DNA, the CDR3 is TGCGCCAGCAGCCCCGGACAGGGGGCCATTACCTTC. As protein: CASSPGQGAITF.